A selection of T cell receptor beta chains follows, all from one sample in a study of T cell changes during pregnancy in multiple sclerosis. TCRdb's copy holds only in-frame clones and misses some; the assay was immunoSEQ multiplex PCR. The sample lists more than 40,000 clones, under 90% occurring once. Sequencing used peripheral blood, obtained in the first trimester of pregnancy. The receptors here all came from a female donor in good health, enrolled as a control in a pregnancy study. The CDR3 runs from the conserved cysteine through the conserved F or W. The D gene is left open where the match is weak.

>NA|TRBV5-1|TRBJ1-5
CASSSGGSNQPQHF
>TRBD1|TRBV19|TRBJ1-1
CASFGQDTEAFF
>NA|TRBV28|TRBJ1-3
CASSLELSQGRNTIYF
>NA|TRBV10-3|TRBJ2-1
CAISSGNEQFF
>TRBD2|TRBV19|TRBJ2-3
CASSRVLAGGPTDTQYF
>NA|TRBV6-5|TRBJ2-3
CASSSYSKSTDTQYF
>NA|TRBV28|TRBJ2-1
CASSLYSGNEQFF
>TRBD1|TRBV27|TRBJ2-7
CASSQGTGWSYEQYF
>NA|TRBV13|TRBJ2-1
CASSRGANSYNEQFF
>NA|TRBV10-3|TRBJ2-7
CAISEAGAGYEQYF
>TRBD1|TRBV28|TRBJ1-5
CASSFGGQGANQPQHF
>NA|TRBV28|TRBJ2-7
CASIPAGEREQYF
>NA|TRBV5-5|TRBJ2-3
CASSLGRGEPDTQYF
>TRBD2|TRBV5-1|TRBJ2-5
CASSLATSGQETQYF
>NA|TRBV7-2|TRBJ2-2
CASSLGQTATGELFF
>TRBD1|TRBV5-5|TRBJ1-3
CASSWGQGSGNTIYF
>TRBD2|TRBV2|TRBJ2-1
CASILYASGGYNEQFF
>TRBD2|TRBV7-3|TRBJ2-7
CASSFRGGQYEQYF
>TRBD1|TRBV4-1|TRBJ1-6
CASSQEGGRGGNSPLHF
>TRBD2|TRBV9|TRBJ2-1
CASSVSTSGYNEQFF
>TRBD1|TRBV19|TRBJ2-4
CASSYLTGAKNIQYF
>NA|TRBV11-2|TRBJ2-3
CASSHGDTQYF
>TRBD1|TRBV5-1|TRBJ2-5
CASKKWDGDRETQYF
>TRBD2|TRBV18|TRBJ2-7
CASSPQTPSSGGIYEQYF